Each of the 5 T cell receptor beta chains below was sequenced from the same sample in a study of PD-1 blockade in classical Hodgkin lymphoma. Profiled with immunoSEQ multiplex PCR; TCRdb holds only in-frame clones, not every one. The sample lists tens of thousands of clones, 90% seen once, with 9.7% in the top ten. No patient escaped relapse after autologous stem cell transplantation, and brentuximab vedotin exposure varied. This material consisted of peripheral blood mononuclear cells (PBMCs), taken at baseline. These receptors were collected from a human donor with classical Hodgkin lymphoma.

V usage is TRBV18 and J usage is TRBJ2-2, with D perhaps TRBD1 (7 bases). The V and J ends lost 5 bases and 5 bases respectively, with 9 bases between them. The CDR3 runs 13 residues. Germline V gene data show CDR1 as KGHSH and CDR2 as LQKENI. In DNA form, the CDR3 reads TGTGCCAGCTCAGCGGGACAGACCGGGGAGCTGTTTTTT. Translating gives CASSAGQTGELFF. Filled out from reference TRBV18 and TRBJ2-2, the complete variable domain reads NAGVMQNPRHLVRRRGQEARLRCSPMKGHSHVYWYRQLPEEGLKFMVYLQKENIIDESGMPKERFSAEFPKEGPSILRIQQVVRGDSAAYFCASSAGQTGELFFGEGSRLTVL.

This chain uses TRBV4-1 with TRBJ2-2; D not resolved. The CDR3 totals 14 residues. Trimming left V 0 bases short and J 4 bases short, with 6 bases between. Germline-derived CDR1 and CDR2 are MGHRA and YSYEKL. The CDR3 region is CASSQEGATGELFF. The CDR3 nucleotides are TGCGCCAGCAGCCAAGAAGGCGCCACCGGGGAGCTGTTTTTT.

The genes are TRBV28 and TRBJ2-1; 10 bases agree with TRBD2. After removal of 3 bases from V and 8 bases from J, the junction contained 10 bases not matched to a gene. Looked up from germline, CDR1 is MDHEN and CDR2 is SYDVKM. The CDR3 extends over 16 amino acids. DNA for the CDR3: TGTGCCAGCAGTTTGTCTGCTAGCGGGGGTTTCGATGAGCAGTTCTTC. It translates to CASSLSASGGFDEQFF. The full variable domain, with the rest looked up from reference TRBV28 and TRBJ2-1, is DVKVTQSSRYLVKRTGEKVFLECVQDMDHENMFWYRQDPGLGLRLIYFSYDVKMKEKGDIPEGYSVSREKKERFSLILESASTNQTSMYLCASSLSASGGFDEQFFGPGTRLTVL.

The rearrangement joins TRBV6-5 to TRBJ1-2; D is possibly TRBD1 (5 bases). This CDR3 has 15 amino acids. Trimming pared 0 bases from V and 0 bases from J, leaving 8 bases between. Germline values: CDR1 MNHEY, CDR2 SVGAGI. CDR3 protein: CASSYSPGPNYGYTF. CDR3 coding DNA: TGTGCCAGCAGTTACTCGCCGGGGCCTAACTATGGCTACACCTTC.

V usage is TRBV7-2 and J usage is TRBJ2-2; 8 bases match TRBD1. V dropped 6 bases and J dropped 6; count of bases not matched to a gene: 9. This CDR3 is 15 amino acids long. Germline V CDR1 and CDR2: SGHTA, FQGNSA. CDR3 nucleotide sequence: TGTGCCAGCAGAGCAGGACAGGGCAATCCCGGGGAGCTGTTTTTT. Protein sequence: CASRAGQGNPGELFF.